The 9 T cell receptor beta chains given below trace back to one sample, sequenced in a study of blood T cells in healthy people across ages. A J-beta primer mix and a sample-barcoded 5' primer were used in a second PCR of about 7 to 12 cycles. In TCRdb, the 5' RACE reads were re-called with MiXCR into one record per CDR3 protein. The sample shows 1.5 million to 2 million distinct CDR3 sequences, about 35% of them seen only once. Sequencing input: blood. Source of these receptors: a woman in her 30s in good health.

This clonotype has more than one count but fewer than ten. At one boundary the junction diverges from the germline segment, which might be a read error. The V and J genes are TRBV4-1 and TRBJ2-7, with D perhaps assigned TRBD1 or TRBD2 (5 bases each). Germline assignment: CDR1 MGHRA and CDR2 YSYEKL. This CDR3 comprises 14 residues. CDR3 nucleotides: TGCGCCAGCAGCCAAGATCGGGGCGGGTACGGGCAGTACTTC. Translating gives CASSQDRGGYGQYF.

This clonotype was observed a handful of times. The chain joins TRBV25-1 to TRBJ2-5; 10 bases are shared with TRBD2. The CDR3 length is 15 residues. Unmatched junction bases numbered 10, after V lost 8 bases and J lost 4 bases. Germline V lookup: CDR1 MGHDK, CDR2 SYGVNS. CDR3 DNA: TGTGCCAGCGTACCTAGCGGGGGCCCCTCAGAGACCCAGTACTTC. Its protein product is CASVPSGGPSETQYF.

This rearrangement joins TRBV20-1 to TRBJ2-5; D may correspond to TRBD1 or TRBD2 (5 bases each). Per the germline V gene, CDR1 is DFQATT and CDR2 is SNEGSKA (reference sequence). This CDR3 contains 13 residues. Trimming pared 1 base from V and 13 bases from J, leaving 19 bases between. The CDR3 nucleotides are TGCAGTGCTAGAGGAGGGGTAAAGTACGAGCGGTACTTC. Amino acid sequence: CSARGGVKYERYF.

The chain is built from TRBV2 and TRBJ2-7; D could derive from TRBD1 or TRBD2 (5 bases each). V lost 5 bases and J 2 bases, leaving 16 bases between the germline ends. In germline, CDR1 is SNHLY, CDR2 FYNNEI. The length of the CDR3 is 15 residues. This CDR3 reads CASSSGTGSTYEQYF. CDR3 DNA: TGTGCCAGCAGTTCCGGGACGGGTTCAACCTACGAGCAGTACTTC.

In this sample, this clonotype turned up a few times. The V and J genes are TRBV20-1 and TRBJ2-1; 12 nucleotides match TRBD2. With 5 bases clipped from V and 0 bases from J, the junction kept 8 bases outside the gene matches. This CDR3 contains 17 residues. Germline V lookup: CDR1 DFQATT, CDR2 SNEGSKA (reference sequence). The CDR3 is CSALTSGGSSSYNEQFF. The CDR3 nucleotides read TGCAGTGCTCTGACTAGCGGGGGAAGTAGCTCCTACAATGAGCAGTTCTTC.

Regarding this clonotype: The junction departs from germline at one end; a sequencing error may be responsible. The chain links TRBV7-3 to TRBJ2-1, with TRBD2 identical over 13 bases. This CDR3 is 15 amino acids long. Germline lookup yields CDR1 SGHTA and CDR2 FQGTGA. The CDR3 DNA is TGTGCCGGCAGCAGGACTAGCGGGAGACACGATGAGCAGTTCTTC. Its protein product is CAGSRTSGRHDEQFF.

The V gene is TRBV28, the J gene TRBJ1-1; D unclear. CDR1 is MDHEN and CDR2 is SYDVKM in the germline V gene. The length of the CDR3 is 12 residues. The germline V and J ends were trimmed by 1 base and 7 bases, with 7 bases remaining between them. The CDR3 is CASSLLGFEAFF. CDR3 DNA: TGTGCCAGCAGTTTATTGGGTTTTGAAGCTTTCTTT.

This chain uses TRBV20-1 with TRBJ1-2; the match to TRBD1 covers 9 bases. The V segment lost 6 bases and the J segment 4 bases; nucleotides outside the gene matches: 6. This CDR3 is built from 13 residues. The germline V gene encodes CDR1 DFQATT and CDR2 SNEGSKA (reference sequence). The CDR3: CSAGQGTIYGYTF. Written as DNA, the CDR3 is TGCAGTGCCGGACAGGGGACCATCTATGGCTACACCTTC.

In its sample, this clonotype was seen a few times. The rearrangement uses TRBV6-2 or TRBV6-3 and TRBJ1-5; D gene ambiguous. In germline, CDR1 is MNHEY, CDR2 SVGEGT. The CDR3 is 12 amino acids. V gave up 6 bases and J gave up 2 bases, with 5 bases separating them. The CDR3 here is CASSSRNQPQHF. The CDR3 region has the DNA TGTGCCAGCAGCTCCCGCAATCAGCCCCAGCATTTT.